This T cell receptor beta chain was identified in a study of shared clonotypes between healthy human individuals (dated by TCRdb to 2020 to 2022). Turning to the overall study: A couple of women and a few men aged 18 to 49 years were included in the cohort. For each donor, three plates each were used for CD4 naive and CD4 memory, two plates were used for CD8 naive, and one plate was used for CD8 memory. The study deeply sequenced blood TCR repertoires of about five healthy adults to estimate repertoire size and the extent of clonotype sharing between individuals. To increase sequencing depth and limit assay-specific biases, different laboratories used diverse techniques to prepare libraries and sequence TCR repertoires. Between about 0.8 and 8.9 billion PBMCs per donor were obtained by leukapheresis. Points the paper makes about the study in general: Based on pairwise subsampling, the degree of clonotype sharing among donors was expected to be affected by sequencing depth. Compared with non-shared clonotypes, the clonotypes found in all four sorted-subset donors had higher generation probabilities. Sampling was restricted to blood, and TCR repertoires in tissues likely differ from the TCR repertoires found in blood. Incomplete sequencing was indicated by rarefaction of sorted-subset datasets, despite the large sequencing depth. The genetic and exposure-history diversity represented was limited by the small number of donors. Naive subsets generally had larger estimated clonotype richness than memory subsets. When several donors were compared, the shared fraction of clonotypes was about 5.5% for naive CD4, approximately 3.3% for naive CD8, roughly 2.3% for memory CD4, and less than 0.45% for memory CD8.

TCR CDR3 regions were amplified from genomic DNA by multiplex PCR using the deep immunoSEQ assay. Genomic DNA extracted from each cell subset was distributed evenly over all wells of several immunoSEQ 96-well plates, and each plate served as one replicate. For sorted subsets, each replicate PCR was loaded with 200 ng genomic DNA, equivalent to about 33,000 T cell genomes. Purified libraries were quantified with a Qubit 3.0 fluorometer, sized on a Bioanalyzer 2100, and re-quantified with the KAPA Library Quantification kit. Each immunoSEQ 96-well plate was sequenced on its own single-read 150-cycle Illumina NextSeq 550 flow cell. Under the source paper's analysis protocol: Because the immunoSEQ output included only junctional sequences and no quality scores, the filtering could not be the same as the filtering used for full-length reads. Sequences were annotated with PyIR, a Python wrapper for IgBLAST v1.9, and V/J genes and CDR3 were assigned using IMGT germline references. Reads with weak V/J assignments (E-value above 1e-6), missing CDR3, stop codons, out-of-frame junctions, or ambiguous translated residues were removed. A V3J clonotype was defined by an identical inferred V gene, J gene, and CDR3 amino acid sequence. To compute the percentage overlap between repertoires, the number of shared unique clonotypes was divided by the size of the smaller repertoire. Richness of each repertoire was evaluated using RTK rarefaction, the Chao1 estimator, and Recon v2.1 estimates of unobserved clonotypes. Generation probabilities were computed with OLGA for all TCRbeta clonotypes obtained by the gDNA method from four donors. The immuneACCESS repertoire file appears here via TCRdb, limited to in-frame rearrangements. These files lack a portion of the clones; in checked studies, under half of the deficit traces to unresolved V genes, and the cause of the others is not known. V, J and clone size were drawn from that table, and D and trimming were deduced from the DNA. The sample table records over 2 million clones; about 95% of these occur just once. About 1.1% of the sample is taken by the ten largest.

Trimming at the junction amounts to 4 bases on V and 3 bases on J, and the germline ends lie 15 bases apart. The CDR3, cysteine through phenylalanine, is 15 amino acids long. Kept here is only the CDR3 DNA, which spans 45 bases and is read in frame from base 1. As to this clone: This clone's antigen is unknown. Nothing much larger sits one base from this clone, and base qualities are not available.

CD8 naive samples were obtained by positive selection for CCR7 among CD45RO-negative cells, yielding a CD45RA+CCR7+ population from which TemRA cells were excluded. Donors were healthy HIV-negative adults with no recently reported acute infections or vaccinations. Every donor was a Caucasian adult residing in Nashville, Tennessee, USA. Blood was collected by leukapheresis, and PBMCs were isolated by Ficoll-Histopaque density gradient centrifugation and then cryopreserved in liquid nitrogen vapor phase. Purity and quantity of every magnetically sorted T cell population were checked by analytical flow cytometry. Genomic DNA was isolated from every sorted fraction and measured by UV absorbance on a Nanodrop 2000c.

The chain is made from TRBV23-1 and TRBJ1-2, and perhaps TRBD1 as D gene, on 6 matching bases. TRBV23-1 is filed as an ORF, its function uncertain. The receptor's source is a man between 18 and 29 years old in good health. The specimen was naive CD8+ T cells sorted from blood. The sample's cell subset or site label, in plain terms: CD45RA+CCR7+. The nucleotide sequence is given as TGCGCCAGCAGTCTCGCTCGGGGGCAAGACTATGGCTACACCTTC. Translated, this is CASSLARGQDYGYTF.